Listed here are 15 T cell receptor beta chains from one sample, sequenced in a study of blood T cell repertoires in COVID-19. Libraries were prepared by immunoSEQ multiplex PCR; TCRdb keeps only in-frame clonotypes and omits some of them. The sample includes 250,000 to 350,000 clones, approximately 90% of them seen just once. Sequencing was carried out using peripheral blood. These receptors came from a woman aged 45-65 years who had recovered from COVID-19.

This clone was seen just once. This chain joins TRBV2 and TRBJ2-2; 7 bases agree with TRBD2. The CDR3 consists of 16 residues. The ends lost 1 base at V and 8 bases at J; junction bases unmatched: 10. Germline values: CDR1 SNHLY, CDR2 FYNNEI. The CDR3 loop is CASSEGLAVLGGELFF. CDR3 nucleotides: TGTGCCAGCAGTGAAGGGCTAGCGGTCTTAGGGGGGGAGCTGTTTTTT.

The V call is TRBV5-1, the J call TRBJ2-3; 9 bases agree with TRBD2. V lost 1 base and J lost 5; bases outside the gene matches: 11. The CDR3 has 17 residues. Germline CDR1 and CDR2: SGHRS and YFSETQ. As DNA, the CDR3 is TGCGCCAGCAGCTTGAATAGAGGCGGGAGGGCTGAAGATACGCAGTATTTT. Amino acid sequence: CASSLNRGGRAEDTQYF.

The V gene is TRBV5-4, the J gene TRBJ2-1; D remains unclear. Trimming left V 4 bases short and J 6 bases short, with 14 bases between. CDR3 length equals 14 residues. The germline gives CDR1 SGHNT, CDR2 YYREEE (reference sequence). The CDR3, as DNA: TGTGCCAGCAGCCCTCAGGCTCCACTCAATGAGCAGTTCTTC. It is translated as CASSPQAPLNEQFF. Together with reference TRBV5-4 and TRBJ2-1, the CDR3 gives the full variable domain: ETGVTQSPTHLIKTRGQQVTLRCSSQSGHNTVSWYQQALGQGPQFIFQYYREEENGRGNFPPRFSGLQFPNYSSELNVNALELDDSALYLCASSPQAPLNEQFFGPGTRLTVL.

The chain employs TRBV29-1 and TRBJ2-6; no clear D. The length of the CDR3 is 13 residues. The germline V gene has CDR1 SQVTM and CDR2 ANQGSEA. Trimming left V 5 bases short and J 1 base short, with 6 bases between. CDR3 amino acids: CSVITSGANVLTF. The CDR3 bases are TGCAGCGTTATAACTTCTGGGGCCAACGTCCTGACTTTC.

The CDR3 sequence is CASSLRVSEAFF. CDR3 DNA: TGTGCCAGCAGTCTCCGAGTGTCTGAAGCTTTCTTT. The chain uses TRBV12-3 or TRBV12-4 and TRBJ1-1; D is unresolved. V lost 5 bases to trimming and J lost 6 bases, with 10 bases between them. The CDR3 is 12 residues long.

This chain joins TRBV4-3 and TRBJ2-1; TRBD2 agrees at 8 bases. This CDR3 region has 16 residues. Germline assignment: CDR1 LGHNA and CDR2 YSLEER. V was clipped by 6 bases and J by 7 bases; unmatched bases: 14. The CDR3 bases are TGCGCCAGCAGTCTACAGCCGCACGGGACTAGTAATGAGCAGTTCTTC. It yields the protein CASSLQPHGTSNEQFF.

The chain recombines TRBV18 with TRBJ1-6, with TRBD1 as a possible D gene (6 bases). The germline V gene encodes CDR1 KGHSH and CDR2 LQKENI. Trimming took 4 bases from V and 8 from J, leaving 12 bases between them. The CDR3 runs to 14 residues. CDR3 sequence (DNA): TGTGCCAGCTCACTCCGGGACATTTATTCACCCCTCCACTTT. Amino acid sequence: CASSLRDIYSPLHF.

The chain carries TRBV11-2 and TRBJ1-1; D is perhaps TRBD1 (5 bases). The CDR3 runs 15 residues. The V end was cut by 2 bases, the J end by 1 base, with 11 bases between. Germline CDR1 reads SGHAT; CDR2 reads FQNNGV. The CDR3 sequence: CASSLMGQGNTEAFF. In DNA form, the CDR3 reads TGTGCCAGCAGCTTAATGGGGCAGGGGAACACTGAAGCTTTCTTT.

This sequence joins TRBV7-6 and TRBJ2-1; 12 bases match TRBD2. CDR1 and CDR2 (germline): SGHVS, FNYEAQ. V was pared by 4 bases and J by 4 bases, with 5 bases of the junction left unmatched. CDR3 size: 16 residues. The CDR3 sequence is CASSSLAGGWYNEQFF. The CDR3 coding sequence is TGTGCCAGCAGCTCCCTAGCGGGAGGGTGGTACAATGAGCAGTTCTTC.

The gene calls are TRBV7-9 and TRBJ1-1, with TRBD1 as a possible D gene (5 bases). Trimming removed 5 bases from V and 1 base from J, with 17 bases in between. The CDR3 length is 16 residues. CDR1 and CDR2 from the germline V gene are SEHNR and FQNEAQ (reference sequence). CDR3 DNA: TGTGCCAGCAGCCACCTCCGGGGGGTAGGGAACACTGAAGCTTTCTTT. Its protein product is CASSHLRGVGNTEAFF.

V gene TRBV9 combines with J gene TRBJ2-1; 10 bases agree with TRBD2. This CDR3 is 14 amino acids long. Germline V gene lookup returns CDR1 SGDLS and CDR2 YYNGEE. V lost 6 bases to trimming and J lost 5 bases; unmatched junction nucleotides: 5. CDR3 in amino acids: CASNAGTSDNEQFF. The CDR3 DNA sequence: TGTGCCAGCAACGCCGGGACTAGCGACAATGAGCAGTTCTTC.

V gene TRBV18 combines with J gene TRBJ1-3; no clear D gene. This CDR3 is built from 16 residues. V gave up 1 base and J gave up 2 bases, with 12 bases separating them. Germline lookup yields CDR1 KGHSH and CDR2 LQKENI. CDR3 sequence: CASSPLSRSPGNTIYF. The CDR3 DNA sequence: TGTGCCAGCTCACCACTATCCAGATCGCCTGGAAACACCATATATTTT. The entire variable domain, with the rest obtained from reference TRBV18 and TRBJ1-3, is as follows: NAGVMQNPRHLVRRRGQEARLRCSPMKGHSHVYWYRQLPEEGLKFMVYLQKENIIDESGMPKERFSAEFPKEGPSILRIQQVVRGDSAAYFCASSPLSRSPGNTIYFGEGSWLTVV.

CDR3 nucleotide sequence: TGTGCCAGCAGCCGACAGGGGTCATCCTACGAGCAGTACTTC. Protein sequence: CASSRQGSSYEQYF. The chain links TRBV6-6 to TRBJ2-7; 8 nucleotides agree with TRBD1. The germline V gene has CDR1 MNHNY and CDR2 SVGAGI (reference sequence). V lost 6 bases and J lost 1; bases outside the gene matches: 5. This CDR3 has 14 residues.

Note on this clone: Other DNA variants within this sample encode the same CDR3. V and J are TRBV11-2 and TRBJ1-3; tentatively, D is TRBD1 (6 bases). With 6 bases removed from V and 2 bases from J, the gap between germline ends came to 11 bases. Germline values: CDR1 SGHAT, CDR2 FQNNGV. The CDR3 contains 14 residues. This CDR3 is CASSPAGAGNTIYF. DNA of the CDR3: TGTGCCAGCAGTCCAGCAGGGGCTGGAAACACCATATATTTT.

J is TRBJ2-3 and V is TRBV7-9; a weak D match, TRBD2 (5 bases). The CDR3 contains 16 residues. The V gene lost 2 bases and the J gene lost 1 base, with 13 bases spanning the gap. CDR1 and CDR2 (germline): SEHNR, FQNEAQ (reference sequence). The CDR3 loop reads CASSLKSGPRTDTQYF. In DNA, the CDR3 is TGTGCCAGCAGCTTAAAGAGCGGTCCCCGCACAGATACGCAGTATTTT.